This TCR beta chain was sequenced during a study of shared clonotypes between healthy human individuals. Across the whole study: Per donor, CD8 memory used one plate, CD8 naive used two, CD4 memory used three and CD4 naive used three. Study findings and constraints: For sorted subsets, rarefaction showed incomplete sequencing despite large depth. Richness estimates generally favored naive over memory subsets. Clonotype sharing among the donors was expected to vary with sequencing depth.

This clone was seen only once. Its cognate antigen is unknown. Naive CD8 cells lacked CD45RO, underwent positive selection for CCR7 and left out terminally differentiated effector memory CD45RA+ cells. Libraries were prepared by immunoSEQ multiplex PCR; TCRdb keeps only in-frame clonotypes and omits some of them. Of about 700,000 clones listed, 92% are singletons. The length of the CDR3 is 15 residues. J was trimmed by 6 bases and V by 9 bases; bases with no gene match: 17. Germline CDR1 reads MDHEN; CDR2 reads SYDVKM. The J gene is TRBJ2-7, the V gene TRBV28; 7 bases map to TRBD1. The sequence was obtained from a man aged 30 to 45 in good health. The source material was naive CD8+ T cells sorted from blood. The CDR3, as DNA: TGTGCCAGTCTCCAACCCAGGGACAGCTTAGGCGAGCAGTACTTC. As protein: CASLQPRDSLGEQYF.